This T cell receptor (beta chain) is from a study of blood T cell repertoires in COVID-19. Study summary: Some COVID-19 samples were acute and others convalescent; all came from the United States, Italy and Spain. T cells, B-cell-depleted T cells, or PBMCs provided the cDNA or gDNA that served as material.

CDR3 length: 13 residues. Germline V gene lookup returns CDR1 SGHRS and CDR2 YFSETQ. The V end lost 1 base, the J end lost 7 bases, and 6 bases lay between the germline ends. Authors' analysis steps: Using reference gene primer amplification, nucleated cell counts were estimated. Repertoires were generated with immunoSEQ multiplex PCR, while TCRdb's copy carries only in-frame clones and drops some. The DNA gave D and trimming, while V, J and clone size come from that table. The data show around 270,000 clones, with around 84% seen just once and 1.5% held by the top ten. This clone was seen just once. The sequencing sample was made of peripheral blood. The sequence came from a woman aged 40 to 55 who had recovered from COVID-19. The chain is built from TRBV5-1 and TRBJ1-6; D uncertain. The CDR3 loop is CASSLTWNSPLHF. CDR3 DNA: TGCGCCAGCAGCTTGACTTGGAATTCACCCCTCCACTTT.